This T cell receptor beta chain emerged from a study of T cell responses to AZD1222 COVID-19 vaccine. Study-wide results and caveats: No repertoire was sampled before or during the peak T cell response, only after it. White British people made up most donors, females outnumbered males, and clonal diversity was possibly underestimated.

Regarding this clone: As yet, its antigen is unknown.

TCRdb keeps only in-frame clones here, not all; method: immunoSEQ multiplex PCR. The sample records some 84,000 clones, approximately 83% being singletons. The TCR was taken from an adult who received the AZD1222 COVID-19 vaccine. The material was peripheral blood, obtained 28 days after the second AZD1222 dose.

For the CDR3, the DNA is TGTGCCAGCAGCCAAGATTGGGACAGACAGGGCTACTCCTATAATTCACCCCTCCACTTT. Amino acid sequence: CASSQDWDRQGYSYNSPLHF. The chain carries TRBV3-1 (or the pseudogene TRBV3-2) and TRBJ1-6; TRBD1 agrees at 7 bases. CDR1 is LGHDT, CDR2 YNNKEL, per germline (reference sequence). V was pared by 0 bases and J by 0 bases, with 11 bases of the junction left unmatched. This CDR3 region has 20 residues.